The rows below give T cell receptor beta chains drawn from one sample of a study of blood T cell repertoires in COVID-19. Generated by immunoSEQ multiplex PCR, the TCRdb table keeps only in-frame clones and is missing some. The table shows roughly 74,000 clones, with 70% to 90% occurring only once. Sequencing was done on a sample of peripheral blood. Every receptor here comes from a man between 65 and 79 years old with acute or convalescent COVID-19. Both conserved end residues are part of each CDR3. Fields, in order: V gene, J gene, clone size, D gene, CDR3 protein, CDR3 DNA. The D gene is left open where the match is weak. Where a row states a size, it is once, few, many or the class of an expanded clone; other rows omit it.

V: TRBV19
J: TRBJ2-7
size: -
D: TRBD2
CDR3: CASSRTSGSYEQYF
DNA: TGTGCCAGTAGTCGGACTAGCGGATCCTACGAGCAGTACTTC

V: TRBV5-1
J: TRBJ2-5
size: -
D: TRBD1
CDR3: CASSPGQVGEETQYF
DNA: TGCGCCAGCAGCCCGGGACAGGTTGGGGAAGAGACCCAGTACTTC

V: TRBV4-1
J: TRBJ2-1
size: -
D: TRBD2
CDR3: CASSRRLAGGSNEQFF
DNA: TGCGCCAGCAGCCGCCGTCTAGCGGGAGGGTCAAATGAGCAGTTCTTC

V: TRBV6-2/TRBV6-3
J: TRBJ2-2
size: once
D: TRBD2
CDR3: CASSRGSGTGELFF
DNA: TGTGCCAGCAGTCGCGGGAGCGGCACCGGGGAGCTGTTTTTT

V: TRBV7-6
J: TRBJ1-2
size: -
D: TRBD1
CDR3: CASSPNPGQGIGYGYTF
DNA: TGTGCCAGCAGCCCAAACCCTGGACAGGGGATCGGCTATGGCTACACCTTC

V: TRBV5-1
J: TRBJ2-5
size: -
D: -
CDR3: CASSLAGGETQYF
DNA: TGCGCCAGCAGCTTGGCGGGTGGGGAGACCCAGTACTTC

V: TRBV19
J: TRBJ1-2
size: -
D: -
CDR3: CASTPRDRRGGYTF
DNA: TGTGCCAGTACCCCCCGAGACAGAAGGGGTGGCTACACCTTC

V: TRBV28
J: TRBJ2-7
size: -
D: TRBD2
CDR3: CASRGGAYEQYF
DNA: TGTGCCAGCAGGGGGGGGGCCTACGAGCAGTACTTC

V: TRBV4-3
J: TRBJ1-5
size: -
D: -
CDR3: CASSQDEESNQPQHF
DNA: TGCGCCAGCAGCCAAGATGAAGAGAGCAATCAGCCCCAGCATTTT

V: TRBV14
J: TRBJ1-1
size: -
D: -
CDR3: CASSQVLLEEAFF
DNA: TGTGCCAGCAGCCAAGTTCTACTCGAGGAAGCTTTCTTT

V: TRBV10-1
J: TRBJ1-3
size: -
D: -
CDR3: CASSDLAGNTIYF
DNA: TGCGCCAGCAGTGACCTTGCTGGAAACACCATATATTTT

V: TRBV18
J: TRBJ2-2
size: -
D: -
CDR3: CASSPSTGISGELFF
DNA: TGTGCCAGCTCACCCTCTACCGGGATTTCCGGGGAGCTGTTTTTT

V: TRBV6-2/TRBV6-3
J: TRBJ1-1
size: -
D: -
CDR3: CASSWDSWGTEAFF
DNA: TGTGCCAGCAGCTGGGACTCCTGGGGTACTGAAGCTTTCTTT

V: TRBV2
J: TRBJ1-1
size: -
D: -
CDR3: CASKLSDSRNTEAFF
DNA: TGTGCCAGCAAGCTCTCGGACAGTAGAAACACTGAAGCTTTCTTT

V: TRBV6-4
J: TRBJ2-1
size: -
D: TRBD2
CDR3: CASSDSSGRIYNEQFF
DNA: TGTGCCAGCAGTGACTCGAGCGGGAGAATCTACAATGAGCAGTTCTTC

V: TRBV5-1
J: TRBJ1-4
size: -
D: TRBD1
CDR3: CASRSIPGTVNEKLFF
DNA: TGCGCCAGCAGATCAATCCCGGGGACAGTTAATGAAAAACTGTTTTTT

V: TRBV5-1
J: TRBJ2-5
size: -
D: TRBD1
CDR3: CASSWTGTLQETQYF
DNA: TGCGCCAGCAGCTGGACAGGGACTCTCCAAGAGACCCAGTACTTC

V: TRBV28
J: TRBJ1-5
size: -
D: -
CDR3: CASSSRVFSNQPQHF
DNA: TGTGCCAGCAGTTCCAGGGTTTTTAGCAATCAGCCCCAGCATTTT

V: TRBV7-9
J: TRBJ1-2
size: few
D: TRBD1
CDR3: CASSLAPQDRYYGYTF
DNA: TGTGCCAGCAGCTTAGCGCCGCAGGACAGGTACTATGGCTACACCTTC

V: TRBV29-1
J: TRBJ1-3
size: -
D: -
CDR3: CSVSTGTGNTIYF
DNA: TGCAGCGTGTCGACAGGTACTGGAAACACCATATATTTT

V: TRBV24-1
J: TRBJ1-2
size: -
D: TRBD1
CDR3: CATIRDRVVFGYTF
DNA: TGTGCCACCATCCGGGACAGGGTTGTATTCGGCTACACCTTC

V: TRBV19
J: TRBJ2-1
size: -
D: -
CDR3: CASSMSGAYNEQFF
DNA: TGTGCCAGTAGTATGTCCGGGGCCTACAATGAGCAGTTCTTC

V: TRBV30
J: TRBJ1-2
size: -
D: -
CDR3: CARKGSRAYGYTF
DNA: TGTGCCCGCAAAGGGTCCAGGGCCTATGGCTACACCTTC

V: TRBV2
J: TRBJ2-1
size: few
D: -
CDR3: CASTYSYDEQFF
DNA: TGTGCCAGCACTTATAGCTACGATGAGCAGTTCTTC